This TCR beta chain appears in the sequencing data of a study of T-cell memory formation after mild COVID-19. In this sample, this clonotype turned up a few times. Its antigen is not known. Regarding the study as a whole: Whereas later expanders leaned CD4+, clones contracting day 15 to 85 showed a balanced CD4/CD8 makeup. Of the contracting clones, CD4+ ones lay mainly in CM and EM, and CD8+ ones in EMRA.

The authors produced TCR alpha and TCR beta cDNA libraries with sample barcodes and UMIs by 5'RACE using constant-segment primers. TCRdb fed the 5' RACE reads into MiXCR, producing one record per CDR3 protein. The repertoire includes around 340,000 distinct CDR3 sequences, roughly 15% of them detected once, and 22% sits in the top ten. The receptor comes from a man aged 18 to 30 who had mild COVID-19 (a few samples of this study predate the infection). Cell type and time point are not known. Sequences were obtained from PBMCs or a T cell subset sorted from them (not recorded which).

CDR3 in DNA: TGTGCCAGCAGTTACTCGAAAGGGTTGGGGTTACACGTC. It specifies CASSYSKGLGLHV. The rearrangement links TRBV6-5 to TRBJ2-7; D remains ambiguous. This CDR3 has 13 amino acids. The germline gives CDR1 MNHEY, CDR2 SVGAGI.